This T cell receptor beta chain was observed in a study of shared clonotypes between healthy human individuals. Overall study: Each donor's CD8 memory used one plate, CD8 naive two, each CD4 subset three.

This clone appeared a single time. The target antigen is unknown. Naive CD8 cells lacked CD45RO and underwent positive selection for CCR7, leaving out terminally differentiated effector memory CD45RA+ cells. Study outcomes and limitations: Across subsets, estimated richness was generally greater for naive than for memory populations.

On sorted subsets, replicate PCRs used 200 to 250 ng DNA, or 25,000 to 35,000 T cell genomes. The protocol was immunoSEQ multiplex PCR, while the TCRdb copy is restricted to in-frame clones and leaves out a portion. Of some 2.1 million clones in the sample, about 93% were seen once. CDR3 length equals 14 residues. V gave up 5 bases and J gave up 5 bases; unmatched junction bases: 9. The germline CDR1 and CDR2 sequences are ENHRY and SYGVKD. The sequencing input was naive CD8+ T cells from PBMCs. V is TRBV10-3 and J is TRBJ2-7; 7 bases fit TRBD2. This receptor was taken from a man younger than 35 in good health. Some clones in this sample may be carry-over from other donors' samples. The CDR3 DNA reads TGTGCCATCAGTCCTAATATGGCGGGAGACGAGCAGTACTTC. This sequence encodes CAISPNMAGDEQYF.